This TCR beta chain was sequenced in a study of T cell repertoires in cytomegalovirus infection. The CDR3 covers 15 residues. Trimming took 6 bases from V and 8 from J; bases not matched to a gene: 14. CDR1 is MNHEY, CDR2 SVGEGT, per germline. Comments on this clonotype: Its target is unknown.

TCRdb passed the reads through MiXCR, listing each CDR3 protein once. The sample contains fewer than 650,000 distinct CDR3 sequences, almost 40% of which appear only once. V gene TRBV6-2 or TRBV6-3 combines with J gene TRBJ2-3; the match to TRBD1 covers 7 bases. Sequenced here: cultured PBMCs, sampled from culture after CMV antigen stimulation. The origin of this receptor is a human donor in good health (CMV status not recorded). Some clones in this sample may be carry-over from other donors' samples. The DNA of the CDR3 is TGTGCCAGCAGGTCCCCGGGACAGCTCGACGGTACGCAGTATTTT. It specifies CASRSPGQLDGTQYF.